This T cell receptor beta chain is drawn from a study of OX40 agonist ivuxolimab in advanced cancers. Study observations and caveats: Relatively little clonal expansion, among the lowest observed, appeared in partial responders at 0.1-3.0 mg/kg.

The germline gives CDR1 MNHNY, CDR2 SVGAGI (reference sequence). V lost 2 bases, J lost 3 bases, and 1 base stayed unmatched. CDR3 length: 14 amino acids. Concerning this clone itself: The antigen remains unidentified.

Method: immunoSEQ multiplex PCR; TCRdb's copy keeps in-frame clones and lacks some. The table lists approximately 110,000 clones, 85% to 95% of them singletons. The starting material was CD4+ or CD8+ T cells sorted from blood, obtained in a trial of the OX40 agonist ivuxolimab. This sequence joins TRBV6-6 and TRBJ2-7; the match to TRBD2 covers 10 bases. This receptor was identified in an adult with an advanced solid tumor such as melanoma, head and neck, liver or kidney cancer. The CDR3: CASSYGLAVYEQYF. DNA for the CDR3: TGTGCCAGCAGTTACGGACTAGCGGTCTACGAGCAGTACTTC.